This TCR beta chain is from a study of T-cell reconstitution after alpha-beta-depleted transplantation in children. Unique molecular identifiers were built into the TCRbeta library. TCRdb re-called the PCR reads with MiXCR, one entry per CDR3 protein. The sample yields 250,000 to 400,000 distinct CDR3 sequences, about a quarter seen once. This CDR3 is 14 amino acids long. The ends were cut back, 7 bases at V and 0 bases at J, with 12 bases in the middle. The sequence was collected from a male patient aged 10-17 years who had a stem cell transplant for acute lymphoblastic leukemia, so the T cells may come from the graft donor. V is TRBV12-3 or TRBV12-4 and J is TRBJ1-1; no clear D gene. The sample in question was PBMCs, mostly from graft donor cells, obtained 180 days after TCRalphabeta/CD19-depleted stem cell transplant. The DNA for the CDR3 is TGTGCCAGCACCATCCGACATCTGAACACTGAAGCTTTCTTT. Its translation: CASTIRHLNTEAFF.